The present T cell receptor beta chain was sequenced within a study of CD8 T cells in Susac syndrome. The RNA input was roughly 0.45 to 1 ug, and it was reverse transcribed with random hexamers. TCRdb reprocessed the immunoSEQ multiplex PCR reads with MiXCR, giving one entry per CDR3 protein. Among over 150,000 distinct CDR3 sequences, about 95% were seen once, and the ten largest hold approximately 0.097%. Sequencing input: CD4+ T cells from PBMCs. This TCR came from a human donor with multiple sclerosis.

The chain's CDR3 is CASSVMARNTEAFF. CDR3 nucleotide sequence: TGTGCCAGCAGCGTGATGGCCAGAAACACTGAAGCTTTCTTT. The genes are TRBV7-6 and TRBJ1-1; D remains ambiguous. The CDR3 extends over 14 amino acids. The germline V and J ends were trimmed by 5 bases and 2 bases, with 12 bases remaining between them. Germline loops: CDR1 SGHVS, CDR2 FNYEAQ.